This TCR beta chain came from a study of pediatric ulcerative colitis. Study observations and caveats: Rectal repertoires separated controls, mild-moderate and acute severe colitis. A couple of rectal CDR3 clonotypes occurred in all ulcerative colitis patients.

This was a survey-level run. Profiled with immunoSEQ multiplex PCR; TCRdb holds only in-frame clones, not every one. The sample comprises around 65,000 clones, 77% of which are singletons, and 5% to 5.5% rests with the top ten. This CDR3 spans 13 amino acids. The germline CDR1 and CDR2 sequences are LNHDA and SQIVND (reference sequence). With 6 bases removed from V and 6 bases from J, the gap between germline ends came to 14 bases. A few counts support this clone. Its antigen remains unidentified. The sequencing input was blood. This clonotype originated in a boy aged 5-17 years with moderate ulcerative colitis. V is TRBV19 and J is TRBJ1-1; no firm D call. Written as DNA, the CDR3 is TGTGCCAGTAGCCAAATGGGGTTCTCTGAAGCTTTCTTT. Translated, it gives CASSQMGFSEAFF.